The present T cell receptor (beta chain) was sequenced within a study of shared clonotypes between healthy human individuals. Study details: For every donor, three CD4 naive, three CD4 memory, two CD8 naive and one CD8 memory plates were used.

Only one count was recorded for this clone. Per the authors' pipeline: ImmunoSEQ gave junction-only sequences without quality scores, so filtering differed. Data came from immunoSEQ multiplex PCR; TCRdb stores just in-frame clones and leaves some out. The DNA was the basis for D and trimming; V, J and clone size are from that table. Altogether roughly 550,000 clones are present, just under 97% being singletons, with the ten largest covering 0.1% to 0.11%. CD8 cells classed as naive were CD45RO-negative and positively selected for CCR7, excluding terminally differentiated effector memory CD45RA+ cells. The CDR3 covers 16 residues.

The receptor's source is a woman in her 30s in good health. This chain connects TRBV21-1 to TRBJ2-7; the table assigns TRBD1, which was not confirmed against the DNA. TRBV21-1 is shown as a pseudogene. The sequencing input was naive CD8+ T cells sorted from blood. CDR3 region: CASSKTGGGSSYEQYF. The CDR3 DNA follows: TGTGCCAGCAGCAAAACAGGCGGCGGCAGCTCCTACGAGCAGTACTTC.